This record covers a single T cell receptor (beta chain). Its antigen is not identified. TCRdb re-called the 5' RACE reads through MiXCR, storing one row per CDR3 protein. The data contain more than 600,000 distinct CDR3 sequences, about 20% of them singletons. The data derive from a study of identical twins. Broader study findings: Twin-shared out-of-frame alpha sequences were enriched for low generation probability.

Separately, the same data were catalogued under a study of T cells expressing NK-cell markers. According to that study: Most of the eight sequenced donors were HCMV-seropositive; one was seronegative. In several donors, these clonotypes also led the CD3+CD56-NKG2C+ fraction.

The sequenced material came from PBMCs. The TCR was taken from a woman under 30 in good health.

The chain's CDR3 is CSARQGEGTGELFF. The CDR3 nucleotides are TGCAGTGCTAGACAGGGAGAGGGCACCGGGGAGCTGTTTTTT. V usage is TRBV20-1 and J usage is TRBJ2-2; D might be TRBD1 or TRBD2, each matching 5 bases. From germline, CDR1 is DFQATT and CDR2 SNEGSKA (reference sequence). The CDR3 runs 14 residues. The ends were cut back, 2 bases at V and 4 bases at J, with 11 bases in the middle.